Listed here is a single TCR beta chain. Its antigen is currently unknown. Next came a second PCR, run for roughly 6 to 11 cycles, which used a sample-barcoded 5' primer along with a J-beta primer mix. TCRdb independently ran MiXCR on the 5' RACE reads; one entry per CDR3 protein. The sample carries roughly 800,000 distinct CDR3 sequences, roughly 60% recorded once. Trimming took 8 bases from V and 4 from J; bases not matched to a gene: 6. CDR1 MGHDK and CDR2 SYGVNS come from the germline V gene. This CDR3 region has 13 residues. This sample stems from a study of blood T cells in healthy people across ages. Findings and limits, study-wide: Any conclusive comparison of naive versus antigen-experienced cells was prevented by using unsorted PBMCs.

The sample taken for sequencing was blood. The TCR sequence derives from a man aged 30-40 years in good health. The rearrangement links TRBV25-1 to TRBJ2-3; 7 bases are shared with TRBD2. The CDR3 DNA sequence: TGTGCCAGCCGTTCTAGCGGCTCAGATACGCAGTATTTT. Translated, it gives CASRSSGSDTQYF. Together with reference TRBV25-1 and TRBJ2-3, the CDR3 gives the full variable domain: EADIYQTPRYLVIGTGKKITLECSQTMGHDKMYWYQQDPGMELHLIHYSYGVNSTEKGDLSSESTVSRIRTEHFPLTLESARPSHTSQYLCASRSSGSDTQYFGPGTRLTVL.